Detailed here is one T cell receptor beta chain. The target antigen is unknown. The sequence runs out 3 residues before the end of the CDR3; the remainder is reconstructed from the germline J gene. The junction had 11 bases not matched to a gene; V was cut back by 4 bases and J by 4 bases. The length of the CDR3 is 16 residues. Germline V lookup: CDR1 GTSNPN, CDR2 SVGIG (reference sequence). TCR beta CDR3 amplified by multiplex PCR from approximately 1,300 ng genomic DNA. The repertoire was sequenced with immunoSEQ multiplex PCR; TCRdb's copy has only in-frame clones and lacks some. The specimen's table records over 25,000 clones. These data belong to a study of T cells in women clearing cervical HPV infection. Looking at the study overall: HLA type could not be excluded as a confounder. Overall study findings and caveats: Controls had more TRBV6-7 (about 0.16%) than cases (about 0.11%).

Material for sequencing was blood buffy coat. The TCR comes from a woman aged 18 to 69 with a cervical HPV16 infection that either progressed to CIN3+ or cleared (not recorded which). This chain uses TRBV30 with TRBJ2-5; 11 bases are a match to TRBD2. The covered CDR3 bases are TGTGCCTGGACCTCCCAGACTAGCGGGGTCCCAGAGACC. Its protein is CAWTSQTSGVPET. The whole CDR3 sequence reads CAWTSQTSGVPETQYF.